The clone carrying this TCR beta chain was recorded at least ten times. Its cognate antigen is unknown. These data belong to a study of T-cell reconstitution after alpha-beta-depleted transplantation in children. Study results and caveats: By one year post-transplant, T-cell counts and diversity largely arose from T cells that were newly produced.

The junction had 12 bases not matched to a gene; V was cut back by 2 bases and J by 3 bases. Per the germline V gene, CDR1 is SQVTM and CDR2 is ANQGSEA. The CDR3 is 16 residues long. Unique molecular identifiers featured in how the TCRbeta library was prepared. TCRdb independently ran MiXCR on the PCR reads; one entry per CDR3 protein. The table has about 240,000 distinct CDR3 sequences, about a quarter seen once. The TCR sequence derives from a girl aged 2 to 9 with Fanconi anemia, due to receive a stem cell transplant. The genes are TRBV29-1 and TRBJ2-5; 7 positions match TRBD1. The source was PBMCs, collected before TCRalphabeta/CD19-depleted stem cell transplant. The CDR3 DNA follows: TGCAGCGTTGAAACCGGGACAGATGGGCTTAAAGAGACCCAGTACTTC. Amino acids: CSVETGTDGLKETQYF.